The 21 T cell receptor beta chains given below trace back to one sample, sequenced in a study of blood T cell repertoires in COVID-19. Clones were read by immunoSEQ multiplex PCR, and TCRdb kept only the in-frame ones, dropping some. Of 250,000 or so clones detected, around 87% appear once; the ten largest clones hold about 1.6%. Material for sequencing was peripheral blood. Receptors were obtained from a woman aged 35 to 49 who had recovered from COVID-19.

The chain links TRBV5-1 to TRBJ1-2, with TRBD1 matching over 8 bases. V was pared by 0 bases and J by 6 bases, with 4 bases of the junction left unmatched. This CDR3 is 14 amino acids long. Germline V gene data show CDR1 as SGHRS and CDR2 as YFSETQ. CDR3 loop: CASSLGGQGDGYTF. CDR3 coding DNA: TGCGCCAGCAGCTTGGGAGGACAGGGCGATGGCTACACCTTC.

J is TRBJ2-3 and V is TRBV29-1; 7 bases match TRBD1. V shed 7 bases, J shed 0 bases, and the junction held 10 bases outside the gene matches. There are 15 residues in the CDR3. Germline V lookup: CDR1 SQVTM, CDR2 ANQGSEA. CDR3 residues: CSATGGQASTDTQYF. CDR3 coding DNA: TGCAGCGCCACCGGCGGACAGGCCAGCACAGATACGCAGTATTTT.

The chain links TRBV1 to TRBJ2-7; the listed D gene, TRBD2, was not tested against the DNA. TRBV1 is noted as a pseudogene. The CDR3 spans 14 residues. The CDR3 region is CTSSVGGELYEQYF. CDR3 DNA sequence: TGCACCAGCAGCGTCGGAGGAGAACTCTACGAGCAGTACTTC.

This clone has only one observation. The CDR3 reads CASSIWGAGETQYF. In DNA, the CDR3 is TGTGCCAGTAGTATATGGGGTGCGGGGGAGACCCAGTACTTC. The V and J genes are TRBV19 and TRBJ2-5, with a possible D match to TRBD2 (6 bases). The length of the CDR3 is 14 residues. V lost 2 bases to trimming and J lost 5 bases, with 12 bases between them. Germline V CDR1 and CDR2: LNHDA, SQIVND (reference sequence). The whole variable domain, filled in from reference TRBV19 and TRBJ2-5, reads DGGITQSPKYLFRKEGQNVTLSCEQNLNHDAMYWYRQDPGQGLRLIYYSQIVNDFQKGDIAEGYSVSREKKESFPLTVTSAQKNPTAFYLCASSIWGAGETQYFGPGTRLLVL.

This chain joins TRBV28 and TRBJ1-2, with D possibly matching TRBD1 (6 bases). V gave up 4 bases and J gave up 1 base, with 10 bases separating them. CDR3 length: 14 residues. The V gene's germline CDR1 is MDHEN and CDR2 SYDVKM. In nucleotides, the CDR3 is TGTGCCAGCAGTTGGGGGCAGAGTAACTATGGCTACACCTTC. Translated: CASSWGQSNYGYTF.

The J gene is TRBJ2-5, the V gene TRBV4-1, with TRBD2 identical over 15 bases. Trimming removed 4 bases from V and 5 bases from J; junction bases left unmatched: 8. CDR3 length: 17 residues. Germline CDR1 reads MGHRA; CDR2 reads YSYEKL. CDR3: CASSPRTSGGALETQYF. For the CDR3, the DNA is TGCGCCAGCAGCCCAAGGACTAGCGGGGGGGCCTTGGAGACCCAGTACTTC.

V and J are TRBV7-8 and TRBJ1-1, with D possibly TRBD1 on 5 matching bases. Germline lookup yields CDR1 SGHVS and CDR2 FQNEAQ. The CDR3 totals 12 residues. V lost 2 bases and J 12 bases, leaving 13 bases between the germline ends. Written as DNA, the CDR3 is TGTGCCAGCAGCTTAAAGCCAGGGAGGACTTTCTTT. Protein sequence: CASSLKPGRTFF.

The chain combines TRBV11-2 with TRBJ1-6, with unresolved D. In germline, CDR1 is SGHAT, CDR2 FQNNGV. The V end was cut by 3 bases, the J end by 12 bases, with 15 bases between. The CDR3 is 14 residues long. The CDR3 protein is CASSFQAGLGPLHF. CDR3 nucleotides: TGTGCCAGCAGCTTTCAGGCAGGTCTGGGACCCCTCCACTTT. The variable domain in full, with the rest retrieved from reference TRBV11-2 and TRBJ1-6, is EAGVAQSPRYKIIEKRQSVAFWCNPISGHATLYWYQQILGQGPKLLIQFQNNGVVDDSQLPKDRFSAERLKGVDSTLKIQPAKLEDSAVYLCASSFQAGLGPLHFGNGTRLTVT.

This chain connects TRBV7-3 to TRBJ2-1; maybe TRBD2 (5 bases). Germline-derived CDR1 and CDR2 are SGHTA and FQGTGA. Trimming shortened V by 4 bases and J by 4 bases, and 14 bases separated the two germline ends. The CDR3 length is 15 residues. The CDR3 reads CASSSRGTSYNEQFF. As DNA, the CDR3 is TGTGCCAGCAGCTCCCGGGGTACTAGTTACAATGAGCAGTTCTTC.

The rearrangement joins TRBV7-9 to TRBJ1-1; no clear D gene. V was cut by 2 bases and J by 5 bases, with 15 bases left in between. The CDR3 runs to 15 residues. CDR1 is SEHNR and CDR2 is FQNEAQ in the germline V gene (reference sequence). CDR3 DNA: TGTGCCAGCAGCTTATGGTCTATCAATCGGACTGAAGCTTTCTTT. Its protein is CASSLWSINRTEAFF.

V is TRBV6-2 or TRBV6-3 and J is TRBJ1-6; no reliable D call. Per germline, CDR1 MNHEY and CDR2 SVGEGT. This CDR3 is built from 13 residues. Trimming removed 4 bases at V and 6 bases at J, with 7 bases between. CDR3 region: CASSLTSNSPLHF. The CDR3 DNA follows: TGTGCCAGCAGTTTGACAAGTAATTCACCCCTCCACTTT.

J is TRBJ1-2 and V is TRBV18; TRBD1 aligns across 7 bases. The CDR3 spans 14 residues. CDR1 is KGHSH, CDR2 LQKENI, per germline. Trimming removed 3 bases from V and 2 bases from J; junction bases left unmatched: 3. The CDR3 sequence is CASSPQTGNYGYTF. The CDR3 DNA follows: TGTGCCAGCTCACCCCAGACAGGGAACTATGGCTACACCTTC.

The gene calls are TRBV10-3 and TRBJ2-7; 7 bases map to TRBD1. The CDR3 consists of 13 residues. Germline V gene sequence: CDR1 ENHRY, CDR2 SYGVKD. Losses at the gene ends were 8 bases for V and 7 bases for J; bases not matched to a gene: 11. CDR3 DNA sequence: TGTGCCATCCGGACAGGCCCTACGTGGGAGCAGTACTTC. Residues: CAIRTGPTWEQYF.

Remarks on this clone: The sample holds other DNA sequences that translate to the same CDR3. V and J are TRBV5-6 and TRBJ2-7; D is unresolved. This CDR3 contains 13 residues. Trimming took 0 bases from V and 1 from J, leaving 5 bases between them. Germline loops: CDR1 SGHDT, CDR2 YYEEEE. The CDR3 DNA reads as TGTGCCAGCAGCTTGGGGCGGTCCTACGAGCAGTACTTC. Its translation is CASSLGRSYEQYF.

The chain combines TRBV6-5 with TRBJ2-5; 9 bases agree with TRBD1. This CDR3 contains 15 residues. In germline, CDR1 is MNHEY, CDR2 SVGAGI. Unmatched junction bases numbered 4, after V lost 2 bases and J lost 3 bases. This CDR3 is CASSYGTGREETQYF. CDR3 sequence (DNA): TGTGCCAGCAGTTACGGGACAGGGCGGGAAGAGACCCAGTACTTC.

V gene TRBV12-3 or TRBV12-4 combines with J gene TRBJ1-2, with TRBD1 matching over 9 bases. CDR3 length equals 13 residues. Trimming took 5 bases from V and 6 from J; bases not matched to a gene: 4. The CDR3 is CASSEQGADGYTF. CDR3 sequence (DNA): TGTGCCAGCAGTGAACAGGGGGCGGATGGCTACACCTTC.

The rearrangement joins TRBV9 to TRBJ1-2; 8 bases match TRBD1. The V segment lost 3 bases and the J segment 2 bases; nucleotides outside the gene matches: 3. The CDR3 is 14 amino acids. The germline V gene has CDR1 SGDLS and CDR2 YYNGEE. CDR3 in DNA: TGTGCCAGCAGCGAGGGGACAGGCAACTATGGCTACACCTTC. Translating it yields CASSEGTGNYGYTF.

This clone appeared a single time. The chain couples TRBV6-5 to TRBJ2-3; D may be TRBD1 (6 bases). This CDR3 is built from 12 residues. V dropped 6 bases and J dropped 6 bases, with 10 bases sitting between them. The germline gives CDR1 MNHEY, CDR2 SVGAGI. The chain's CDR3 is CASRSTGDTQYF. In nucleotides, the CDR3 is TGTGCCAGCAGGTCGACAGGCGATACGCAGTATTTT.

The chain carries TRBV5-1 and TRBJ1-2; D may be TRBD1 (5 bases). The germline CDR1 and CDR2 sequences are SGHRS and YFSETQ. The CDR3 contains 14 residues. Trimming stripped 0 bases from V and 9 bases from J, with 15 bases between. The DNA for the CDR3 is TGCGCCAGCAGCTTGGGACAGACGTACGAGAGCTACACCTTC. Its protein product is CASSLGQTYESYTF.

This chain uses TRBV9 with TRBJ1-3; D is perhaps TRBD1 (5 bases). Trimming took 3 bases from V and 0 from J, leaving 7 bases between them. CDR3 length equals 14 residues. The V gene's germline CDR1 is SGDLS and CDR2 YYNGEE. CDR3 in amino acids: CASSGGDSGNTIYF. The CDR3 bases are TGTGCCAGCAGCGGGGGCGACTCTGGAAACACCATATATTTT.

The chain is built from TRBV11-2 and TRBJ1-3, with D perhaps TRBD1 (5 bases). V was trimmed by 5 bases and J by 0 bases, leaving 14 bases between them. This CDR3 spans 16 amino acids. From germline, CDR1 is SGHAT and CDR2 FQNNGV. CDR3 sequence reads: CASSPRPGGSGNTIYF. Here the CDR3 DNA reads TGTGCCAGCAGCCCCCGCCCGGGGGGCTCTGGAAACACCATATATTTT. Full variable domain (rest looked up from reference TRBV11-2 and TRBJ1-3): EAGVAQSPRYKIIEKRQSVAFWCNPISGHATLYWYQQILGQGPKLLIQFQNNGVVDDSQLPKDRFSAERLKGVDSTLKIQPAKLEDSAVYLCASSPRPGGSGNTIYFGEGSWLTVV.